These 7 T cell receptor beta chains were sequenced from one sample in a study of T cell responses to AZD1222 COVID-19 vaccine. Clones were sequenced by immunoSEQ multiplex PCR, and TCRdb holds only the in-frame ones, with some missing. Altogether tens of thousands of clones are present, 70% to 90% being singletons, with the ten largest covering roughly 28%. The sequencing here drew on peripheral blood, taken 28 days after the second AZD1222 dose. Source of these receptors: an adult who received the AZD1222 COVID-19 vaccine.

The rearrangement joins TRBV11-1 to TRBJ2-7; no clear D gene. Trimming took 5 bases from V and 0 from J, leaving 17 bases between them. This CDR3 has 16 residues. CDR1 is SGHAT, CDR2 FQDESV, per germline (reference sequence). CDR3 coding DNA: TGTGCCAGCAGCCCCCTAGGGCGAACCGGCTCCTACGAGCAGTACTTC. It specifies CASSPLGRTGSYEQYF.

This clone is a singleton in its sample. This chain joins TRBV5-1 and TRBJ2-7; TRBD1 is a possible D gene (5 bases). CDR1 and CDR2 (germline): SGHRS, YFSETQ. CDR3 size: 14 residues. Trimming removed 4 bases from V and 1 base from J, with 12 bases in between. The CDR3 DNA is TGCGCCAGCAGCCTAGACAGCGATTCCTACGAGCAGTACTTC. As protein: CASSLDSDSYEQYF.

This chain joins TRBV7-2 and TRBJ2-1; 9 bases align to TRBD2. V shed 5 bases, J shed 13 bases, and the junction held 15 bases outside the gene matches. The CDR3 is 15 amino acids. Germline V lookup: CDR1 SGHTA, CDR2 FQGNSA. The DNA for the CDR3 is TGTGCCAGCAGCCCGACTAGCGGACGTACAATGAGTCAGTTCTTC. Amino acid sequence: CASSPTSGRTMSQFF.

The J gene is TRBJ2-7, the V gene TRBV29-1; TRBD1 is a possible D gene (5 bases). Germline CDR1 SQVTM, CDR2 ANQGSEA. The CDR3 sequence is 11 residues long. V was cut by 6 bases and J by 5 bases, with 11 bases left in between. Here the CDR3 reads CSVSKQDEQYF. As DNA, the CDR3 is TGCAGCGTAAGTAAACAGGACGAGCAGTACTTC.

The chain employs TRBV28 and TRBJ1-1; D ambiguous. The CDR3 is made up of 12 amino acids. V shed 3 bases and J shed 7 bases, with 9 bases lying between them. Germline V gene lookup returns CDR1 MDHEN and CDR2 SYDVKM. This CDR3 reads CASSFTAGEAFF. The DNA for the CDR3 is TGTGCCAGCAGTTTCACGGCCGGTGAAGCTTTCTTT. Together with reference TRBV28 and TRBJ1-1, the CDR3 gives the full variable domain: DVKVTQSSRYLVKRTGEKVFLECVQDMDHENMFWYRQDPGLGLRLIYFSYDVKMKEKGDIPEGYSVSREKKERFSLILESASTNQTSMYLCASSFTAGEAFFGQGTRLTVV.

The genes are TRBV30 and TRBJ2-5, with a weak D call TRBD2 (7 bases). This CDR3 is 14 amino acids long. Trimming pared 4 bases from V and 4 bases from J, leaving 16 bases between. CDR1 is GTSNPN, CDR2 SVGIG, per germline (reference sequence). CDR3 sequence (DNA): TGTGCCTGGACGAGGGGGAGGGCCCGAGAGACCCAGTACTTC. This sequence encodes CAWTRGRARETQYF.

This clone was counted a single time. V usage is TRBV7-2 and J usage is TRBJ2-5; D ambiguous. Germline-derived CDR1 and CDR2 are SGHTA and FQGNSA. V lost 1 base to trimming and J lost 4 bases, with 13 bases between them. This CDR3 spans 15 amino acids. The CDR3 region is CASSLDANFRETQYF. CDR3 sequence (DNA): TGTGCCAGCAGCTTAGATGCGAACTTTCGAGAGACCCAGTACTTC.